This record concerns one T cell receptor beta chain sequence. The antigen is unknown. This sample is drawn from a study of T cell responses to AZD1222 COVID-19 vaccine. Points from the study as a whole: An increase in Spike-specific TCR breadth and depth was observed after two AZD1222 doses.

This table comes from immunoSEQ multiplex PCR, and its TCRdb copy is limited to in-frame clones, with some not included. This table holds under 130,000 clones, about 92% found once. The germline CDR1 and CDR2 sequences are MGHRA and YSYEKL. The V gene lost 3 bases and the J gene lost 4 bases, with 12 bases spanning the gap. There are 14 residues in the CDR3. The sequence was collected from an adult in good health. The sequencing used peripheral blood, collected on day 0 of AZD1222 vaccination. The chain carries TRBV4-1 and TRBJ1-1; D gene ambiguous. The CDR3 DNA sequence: TGCGCCAGCAGCCAGGACGGTGGTAGCACTGAAGCTTTCTTT. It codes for CASSQDGGSTEAFF.